Here is one TCR beta chain with its context. The sample is drawn from a study of cytomegalovirus exposure and HLA in healthy donors. The CDR3 runs to 15 residues. Trimming at V came to 6 bases and at J to 0 bases, leaving 3 bases not matched to a gene. Per germline, CDR1 SEHNR and CDR2 FQNEAQ (reference sequence). PCR was performed using 60 Vbeta and 13 Jbeta primers. Data came from immunoSEQ multiplex PCR; TCRdb stores just in-frame clones and leaves some out. The sample has 200,000 to 300,000 clones, 82% seen once. What was sequenced was PBMCs. The receptor's source is a woman in her thirties or forties in good health and CMV-seropositive. The gene calls are TRBV7-9 and TRBJ2-3; 10 nucleotides match TRBD2. DNA for the CDR3: TGTGCCAGCAGTTTTAGCGGGGGGAGCACAGATACGCAGTATTTT. Translated, it gives CASSFSGGSTDTQYF.